The sequence of this T cell receptor (beta chain) was determined in a study of T cell changes during pregnancy in multiple sclerosis (dated 2019 in TCRdb). Broadly, across the study: Changes in the T cell repertoire over the course of pregnancy were examined in this study in women with multiple sclerosis.

Remarks on this clone: Its antigen is not yet known. The input lacks base qualities; no much larger clone sits a single base away.

Looking up the germline V gene yields CDR1 MNHEY and CDR2 SVGAGI. From the cysteine up to the phenylalanine, the CDR3 has a length of 12 residues. Of the read, only the CDR3 DNA is kept; its 36 bases are in frame from base 1. Relative to germline, V is 6 bases shorter and J is 5 bases shorter, with 8 bases between their ends. Preparation of the library involved the immunoSEQ multiplex PCR assay. Here the immuneACCESS table is served through TCRdb, limited to in-frame sequences with V and J called. Missing clones are a known gap in these copies; in checked studies unresolved V genes cover under half, and the rest lacks a known reason. Counted in this sample were around 99,000 clones; about 92% of them appeared once. 2.6% of the sample is taken by the ten largest.

This receptor was taken from a female donor with multiple sclerosis, enrolled in a pregnancy study. The chain is assembled from TRBV6-5 and TRBJ1-5; possibly the D gene is TRBD1, per 6 matching bases. Sequenced here: peripheral blood, sampled in the first trimester of pregnancy. CDR3 reads: CASRGGDQPQHF. The DNA sequence is as follows: TGTGCCAGCAGAGGGGGGGATCAGCCCCAGCATTTT.